This T cell receptor beta chain was sequenced for a study of Graves' ophthalmopathy and Graves' hyperthyroidism. Study conclusions and caveats: Blood repertoires reportedly contained most expanded thyroid clonotypes above 0.001 frequency.

Using RNA transcripts, the TCR beta CDR3 regions were amplified. First-round RT-PCR employed HTBI primers, with a second-round multiplex PCR after it. TCRdb recomputed calls from the multiplex PCR reads with MiXCR, one row per CDR3 protein. The repertoire holds hundreds of thousands of distinct CDR3 sequences, with under 25% as singletons. This clonotype was observed a handful of times. Its antigen is unknown. V was shortened by 2 bases and J by 0 bases, with 4 bases between the two germline ends. Per germline, CDR1 MNHEY and CDR2 SVGAGI. This CDR3 has 13 residues. The rearrangement uses TRBV6-5 and TRBJ1-1; D is unclear. The sample was peripheral blood. The source is a woman under 30 with stable Graves' hyperthyroidism. CDR3 bases: TGTGCCAGCAGTTACAGCGTGAACACTGAAGCTTTCTTT. Translation: CASSYSVNTEAFF.